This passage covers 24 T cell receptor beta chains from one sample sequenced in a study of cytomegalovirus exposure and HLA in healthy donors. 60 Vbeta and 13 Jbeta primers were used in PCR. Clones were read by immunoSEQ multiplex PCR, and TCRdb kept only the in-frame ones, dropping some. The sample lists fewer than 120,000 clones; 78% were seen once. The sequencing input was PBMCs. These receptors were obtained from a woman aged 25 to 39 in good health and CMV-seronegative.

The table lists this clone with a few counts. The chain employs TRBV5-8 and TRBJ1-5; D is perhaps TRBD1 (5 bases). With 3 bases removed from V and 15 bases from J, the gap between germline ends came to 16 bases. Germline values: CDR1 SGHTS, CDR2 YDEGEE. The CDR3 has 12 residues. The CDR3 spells CASSSGGLSRHF. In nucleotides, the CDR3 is TGTGCCAGCAGCTCGGGGGGACTTTCGAGGCATTTT. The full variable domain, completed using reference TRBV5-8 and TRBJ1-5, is EAGVTQSPTHLIKTRGQQATLRCSPISGHTSVYWYQQALGLGLQFLLWYDEGEERNRGNFPPRFSGRQFPNYSSELNVNALELEDSALYLCASSSGGLSRHFGDGTRLSIL.

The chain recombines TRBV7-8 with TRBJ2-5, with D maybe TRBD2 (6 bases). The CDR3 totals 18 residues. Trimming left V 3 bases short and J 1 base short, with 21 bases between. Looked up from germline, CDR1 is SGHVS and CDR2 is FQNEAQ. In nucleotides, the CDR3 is TGTGCCAGCAGCTTGCCGGGGGACCCCAATGCGATCCAAGAGACCCAGTACTTC. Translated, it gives CASSLPGDPNAIQETQYF.

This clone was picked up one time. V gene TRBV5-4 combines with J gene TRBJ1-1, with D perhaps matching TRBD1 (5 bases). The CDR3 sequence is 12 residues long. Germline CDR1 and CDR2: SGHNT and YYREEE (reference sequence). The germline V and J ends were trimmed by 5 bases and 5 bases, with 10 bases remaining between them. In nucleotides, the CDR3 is TGTGCCAGCAGGAACGGGGGGACTGAAGCTTTCTTT. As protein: CASRNGGTEAFF.

The CDR3 is CATSGQTVAEAFF. The CDR3 coding sequence is TGTGCCACCAGCGGTCAGACAGTGGCTGAAGCTTTCTTT. The rearrangement uses TRBV15 and TRBJ1-1; TRBD1 might be the D (5 bases). Trimming cost V 5 bases and J 6 bases, with 13 bases left between them. This CDR3 contains 13 residues. Germline V CDR1 and CDR2: LNHNV, YYDKDF (reference sequence).

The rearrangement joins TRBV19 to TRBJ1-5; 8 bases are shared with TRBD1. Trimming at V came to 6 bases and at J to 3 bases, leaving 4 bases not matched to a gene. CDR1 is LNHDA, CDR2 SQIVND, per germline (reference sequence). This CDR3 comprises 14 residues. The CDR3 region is CASSKTGDNQPQHF. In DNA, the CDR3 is TGTGCCAGTAGCAAGACAGGGGACAATCAGCCCCAGCATTTT. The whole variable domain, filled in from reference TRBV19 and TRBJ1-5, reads DGGITQSPKYLFRKEGQNVTLSCEQNLNHDAMYWYRQDPGQGLRLIYYSQIVNDFQKGDIAEGYSVSREKKESFPLTVTSAQKNPTAFYLCASSKTGDNQPQHFGDGTRLSIL.

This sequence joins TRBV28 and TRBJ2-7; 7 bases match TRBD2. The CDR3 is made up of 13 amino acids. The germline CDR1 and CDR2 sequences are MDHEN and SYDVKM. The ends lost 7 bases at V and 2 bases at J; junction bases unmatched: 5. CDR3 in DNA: TGTGCCAGCACTAGCGGATCTCCCTACGAGCAGTACTTC. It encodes CASTSGSPYEQYF.

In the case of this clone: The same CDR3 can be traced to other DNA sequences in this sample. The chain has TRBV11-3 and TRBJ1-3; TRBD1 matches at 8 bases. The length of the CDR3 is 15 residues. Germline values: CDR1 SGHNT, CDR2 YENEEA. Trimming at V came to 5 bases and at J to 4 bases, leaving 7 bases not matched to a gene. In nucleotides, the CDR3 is TGTGCCAGCAGCCCCGGACAGGGTCCCGGAAACACCATATATTTT. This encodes CASSPGQGPGNTIYF.

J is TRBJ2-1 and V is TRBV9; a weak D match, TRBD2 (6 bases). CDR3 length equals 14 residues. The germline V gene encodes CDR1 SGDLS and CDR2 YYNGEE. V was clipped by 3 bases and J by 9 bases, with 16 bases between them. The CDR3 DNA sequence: TGTGCCAGCAGCGAGGGGAGTCTAGCGAGTGAGCAGTTCTTC. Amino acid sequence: CASSEGSLASEQFF. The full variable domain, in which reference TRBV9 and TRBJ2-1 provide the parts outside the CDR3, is DSGVTQTPKHLITATGQRVTLRCSPRSGDLSVYWYQQSLDQGLQFLIQYYNGEERAKGNILERFSAQQFPDLHSELNLSSLELGDSALYFCASSEGSLASEQFFGPGTRLTVL.

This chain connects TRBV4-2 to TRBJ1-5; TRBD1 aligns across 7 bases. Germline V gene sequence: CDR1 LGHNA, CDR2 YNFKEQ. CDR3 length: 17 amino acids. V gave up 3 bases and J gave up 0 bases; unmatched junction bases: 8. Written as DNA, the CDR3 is TGTGCCAGCAGCCAGCACGGGACAGCCAATAGCAATCAGCCCCAGCATTTT. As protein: CASSQHGTANSNQPQHF.

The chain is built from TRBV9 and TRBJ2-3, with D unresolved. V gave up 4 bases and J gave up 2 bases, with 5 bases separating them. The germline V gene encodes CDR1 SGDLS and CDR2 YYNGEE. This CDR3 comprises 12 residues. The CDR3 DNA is TGTGCCAGCAGCTCCCTCACAGATACGCAGTATTTT. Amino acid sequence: CASSSLTDTQYF.

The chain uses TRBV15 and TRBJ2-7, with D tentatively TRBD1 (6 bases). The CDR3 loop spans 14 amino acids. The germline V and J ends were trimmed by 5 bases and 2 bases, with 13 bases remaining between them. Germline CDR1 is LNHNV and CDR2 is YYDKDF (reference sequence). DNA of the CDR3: TGTGCCACCAGCCGAAGACAGGTCCCCTACGAGCAGTACTTC. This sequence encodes CATSRRQVPYEQYF. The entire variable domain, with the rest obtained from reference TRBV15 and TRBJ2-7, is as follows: DAMVIQNPRYQVTQFGKPVTLSCSQTLNHNVMYWYQQKSSQAPKLLFHYYDKDFNNEADTPDNFQSRRPNTSFCFLDIRSPGLGDTAMYLCATSRRQVPYEQYFGPGTRLTVT.

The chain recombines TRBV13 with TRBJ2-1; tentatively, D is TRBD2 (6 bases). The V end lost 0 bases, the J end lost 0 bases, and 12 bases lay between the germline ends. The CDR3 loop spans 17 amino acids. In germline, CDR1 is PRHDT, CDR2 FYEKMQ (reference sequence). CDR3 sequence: CASSLGQEGLSYNEQFF. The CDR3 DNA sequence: TGTGCCAGCAGCTTAGGCCAGGAGGGGCTCTCCTACAATGAGCAGTTCTTC.

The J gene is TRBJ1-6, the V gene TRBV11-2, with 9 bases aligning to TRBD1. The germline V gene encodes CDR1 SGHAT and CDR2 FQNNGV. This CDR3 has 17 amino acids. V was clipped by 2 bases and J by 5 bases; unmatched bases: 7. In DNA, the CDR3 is TGTGCCAGCAGCTTATCTTGGGACAGGGTAGATAATTCACCCCTCCACTTT. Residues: CASSLSWDRVDNSPLHF.

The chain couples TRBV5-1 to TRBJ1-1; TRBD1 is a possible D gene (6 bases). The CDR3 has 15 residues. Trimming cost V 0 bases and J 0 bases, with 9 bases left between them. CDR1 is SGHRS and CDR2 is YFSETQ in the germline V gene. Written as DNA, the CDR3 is TGCGCCAGCAGCTTGGACAGGGCCTTGAACACTGAAGCTTTCTTT. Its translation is CASSLDRALNTEAFF.

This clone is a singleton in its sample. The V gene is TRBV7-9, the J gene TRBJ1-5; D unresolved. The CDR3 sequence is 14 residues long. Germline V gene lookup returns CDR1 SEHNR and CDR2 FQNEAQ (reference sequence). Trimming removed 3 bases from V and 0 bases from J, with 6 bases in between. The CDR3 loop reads CASSFSDSNQPQHF. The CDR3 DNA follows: TGTGCCAGCAGCTTTTCAGATAGCAATCAGCCCCAGCATTTT.

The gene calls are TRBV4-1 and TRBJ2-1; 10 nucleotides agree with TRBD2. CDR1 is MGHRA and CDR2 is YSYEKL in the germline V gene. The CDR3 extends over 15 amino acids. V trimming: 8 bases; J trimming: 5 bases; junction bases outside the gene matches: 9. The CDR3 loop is CASSRLAGENNEQFF. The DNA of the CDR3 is TGCGCCAGCTCTAGGCTAGCGGGAGAAAACAATGAGCAGTTCTTC.

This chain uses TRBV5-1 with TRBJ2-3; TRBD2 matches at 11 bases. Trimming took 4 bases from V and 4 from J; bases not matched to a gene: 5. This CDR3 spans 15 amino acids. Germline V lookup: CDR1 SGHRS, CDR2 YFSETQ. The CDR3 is CASSQTSGVPDTQYF. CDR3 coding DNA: TGCGCCAGCAGCCAGACTAGCGGGGTTCCAGATACGCAGTATTTT.

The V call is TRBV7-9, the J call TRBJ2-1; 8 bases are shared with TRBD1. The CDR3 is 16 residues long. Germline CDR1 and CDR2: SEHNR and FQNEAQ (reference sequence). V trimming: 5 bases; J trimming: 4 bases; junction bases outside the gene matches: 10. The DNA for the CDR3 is TGTGCCAGCAGCCCAGCCGACAGGGGACCTTACAATGAGCAGTTCTTC. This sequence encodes CASSPADRGPYNEQFF.

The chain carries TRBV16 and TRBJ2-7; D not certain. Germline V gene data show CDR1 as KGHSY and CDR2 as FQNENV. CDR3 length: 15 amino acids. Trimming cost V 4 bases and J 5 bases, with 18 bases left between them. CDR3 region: CASSPTKMQSDEQYF. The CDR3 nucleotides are TGTGCCAGCAGCCCGACGAAAATGCAGAGCGACGAGCAGTACTTC. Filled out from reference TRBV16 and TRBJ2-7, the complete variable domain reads GEEVAQTPKHLVRGEGQKAKLYCAPIKGHSYVFWYQQVLKNEFKFLISFQNENVFDETGMPKERFSAKCLPNSPCSLEIQATKLEDSAVYFCASSPTKMQSDEQYFGPGTRLTVT.

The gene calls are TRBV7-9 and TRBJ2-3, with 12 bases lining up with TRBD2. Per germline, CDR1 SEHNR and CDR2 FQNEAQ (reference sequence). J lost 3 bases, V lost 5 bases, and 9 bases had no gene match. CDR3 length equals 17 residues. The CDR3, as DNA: TGTGCCAGCAGCCAGACCTCTAGCGGGAGGGAAACAGATACGCAGTATTTT. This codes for CASSQTSSGRETDTQYF.

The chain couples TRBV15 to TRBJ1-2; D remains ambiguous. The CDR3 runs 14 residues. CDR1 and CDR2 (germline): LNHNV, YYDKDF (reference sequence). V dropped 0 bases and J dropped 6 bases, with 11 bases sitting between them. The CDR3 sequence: CATSRDSSTDGYTF. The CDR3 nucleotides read TGTGCCACCAGCAGAGATTCCTCCACAGATGGCTACACCTTC.

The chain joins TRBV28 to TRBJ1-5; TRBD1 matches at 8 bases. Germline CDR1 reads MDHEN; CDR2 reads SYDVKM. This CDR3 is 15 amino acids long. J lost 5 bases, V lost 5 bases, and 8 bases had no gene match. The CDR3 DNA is TGTGCCAGCAGTCCCAGGGGGCGCGGGGATCAGCCCCAGCATTTT. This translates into CASSPRGRGDQPQHF.

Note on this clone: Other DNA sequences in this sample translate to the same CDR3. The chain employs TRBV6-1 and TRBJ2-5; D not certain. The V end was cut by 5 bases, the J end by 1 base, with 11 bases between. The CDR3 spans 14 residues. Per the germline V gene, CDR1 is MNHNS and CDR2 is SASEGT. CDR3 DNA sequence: TGTGCCAGCAGTAGAGGCCAGATCCAAGAGACCCAGTACTTC. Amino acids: CASSRGQIQETQYF.

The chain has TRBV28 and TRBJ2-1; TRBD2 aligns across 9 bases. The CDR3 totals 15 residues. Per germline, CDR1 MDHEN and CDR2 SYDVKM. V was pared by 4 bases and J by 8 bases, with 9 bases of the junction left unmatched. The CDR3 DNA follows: TGTGCCAGCAGTTCCCTAGCGGGAAATTACTATGAGCAGTTCTTC. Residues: CASSSLAGNYYEQFF.